The entry that follows covers one T cell receptor (beta chain) sequence. The antigen remains unidentified. PCR primers comprised 60 Vbeta and 13 Jbeta primers. Method: immunoSEQ multiplex PCR; TCRdb's copy keeps in-frame clones and lacks some. The table has about 150,000 clones, about 10% seen once. The sample comes from a study of cytomegalovirus exposure and HLA in healthy donors. Overall study context: Approximately 200 million T cells yielded some 120 million unique TCR beta sequences in earlier analysis. Points from the study as a whole: The later analysis indicated that the majority of CMV-associated TCR beta chains appeared HLA-restricted.

Per the germline V gene, CDR1 is SEHNR and CDR2 is FQNEAQ (reference sequence). V shed 4 bases, J shed 5 bases, and the junction held 12 bases outside the gene matches. The CDR3 length is 16 residues. The source is a man aged 50 to 60 in good health and CMV-seronegative. The specimen sequenced was PBMCs. The chain employs TRBV7-9 and TRBJ2-7, with 9 bases that match TRBD1. The CDR3 here is CASSYNSGTGRDEQYF. CDR3 nucleotides: TGTGCCAGCAGCTATAATTCCGGGACAGGGAGAGACGAGCAGTACTTC.